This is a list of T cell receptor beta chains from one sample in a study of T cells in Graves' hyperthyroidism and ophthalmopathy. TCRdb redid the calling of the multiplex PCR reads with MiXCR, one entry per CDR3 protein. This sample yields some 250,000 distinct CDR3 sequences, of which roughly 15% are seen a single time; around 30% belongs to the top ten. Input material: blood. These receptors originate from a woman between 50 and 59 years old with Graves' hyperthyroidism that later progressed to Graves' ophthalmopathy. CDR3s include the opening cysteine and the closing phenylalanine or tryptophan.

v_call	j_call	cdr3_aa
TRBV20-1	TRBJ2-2	CSAQTRGNTGELFF
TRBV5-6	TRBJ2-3	CASSPDRVLAGERTDTQYF
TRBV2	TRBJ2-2	CASVAGVAGELFF
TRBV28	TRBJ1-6	CASSLNYNSPLHF
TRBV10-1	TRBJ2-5	CASSTTGLETQYF
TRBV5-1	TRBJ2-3	CASSFGGSADTQYF
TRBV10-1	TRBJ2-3	CASRPGLAGGDTQYF
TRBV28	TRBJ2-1	CASSLWSGGSYNEQFF
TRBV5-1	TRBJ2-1	CASSLPSGSSYNEQFF
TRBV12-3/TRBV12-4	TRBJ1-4	CASTPGQGSEKLFF
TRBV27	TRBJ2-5	CASSSQGAGSETQYF
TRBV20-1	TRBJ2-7	CSASSGTASRYEQYF
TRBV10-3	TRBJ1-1	CAISESSGRTEAFF
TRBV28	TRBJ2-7	CASSLIWREGGEQYF
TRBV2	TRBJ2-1	CASSTQSRDEQFF
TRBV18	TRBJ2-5	CASSPGLAGEPADF
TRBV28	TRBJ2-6	CASLAPGANVLTF
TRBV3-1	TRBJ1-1	CASSFGGGLTEAFF
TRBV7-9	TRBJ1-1	CASSLGVRREGRGNTEAFF
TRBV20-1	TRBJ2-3	CSATRLAESTDTQYF
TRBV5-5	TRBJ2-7	CASSFSGTIYEQYF
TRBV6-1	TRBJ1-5	CASNQQGANQPQHF
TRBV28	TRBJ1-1	CASSFDRGMNTEAFF
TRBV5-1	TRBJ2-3	CASSSRQGDDTQYF
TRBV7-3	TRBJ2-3	CASSSTSERGDTQYF
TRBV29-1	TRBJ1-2	CSVEGPGGGYTF
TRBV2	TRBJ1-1	CASSEGSPGMNTEAFF
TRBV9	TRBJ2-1	CASSLEADWNEQFF
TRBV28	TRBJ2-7	CASSLGNKRTEQYF
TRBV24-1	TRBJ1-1	CATGIGTEAFF
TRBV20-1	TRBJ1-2	CSASYARNYGYTF
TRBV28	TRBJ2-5	CASRRGVTSQETQYF
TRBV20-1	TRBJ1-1	CSARDFENTEAFF
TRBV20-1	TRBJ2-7	CSATRDGTGEQYF
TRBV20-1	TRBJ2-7	CSASLGLSDSYEQYF
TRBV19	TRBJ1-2	CASSTGQANYGYTF
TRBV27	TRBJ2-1	CASSPGTSGKNEQFF
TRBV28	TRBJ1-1	CASSLLQGIAFF
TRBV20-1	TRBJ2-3	CSASPLGAGGPEDTQYF
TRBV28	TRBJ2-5	CASSFPGHPGKETQYF
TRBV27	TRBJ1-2	CASGQTGTGRNYGYTF
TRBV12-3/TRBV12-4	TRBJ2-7	CASSFGGEQYF
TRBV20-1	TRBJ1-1	CSALEDTEAFF
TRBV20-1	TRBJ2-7	CSAREPPGLEIAYEQYF
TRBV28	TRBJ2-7	CASSWSGLAGGLLSYEQYF
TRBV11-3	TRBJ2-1	CASSLTTNSYNEQFF
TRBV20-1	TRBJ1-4	CSARVSATNEKLFF
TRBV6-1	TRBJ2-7	CASSEGLQRSYEQYF